These T cell receptor beta chains were read from a single sample in a study of blood T cell repertoires in COVID-19. TCRdb's table, derived via immunoSEQ multiplex PCR, lists solely in-frame clones and lacks some. The sample consists of over 200,000 clones, about 88% of them appearing once. Sequenced input: peripheral blood. All receptors derive from a man between 40 and 49 years old with active or convalescent COVID-19. CDR3s include the opening cysteine and the closing phenylalanine or tryptophan. The order of the fields is V gene, J gene, CDR3 protein.

TRBV19,TRBJ1-1,CASSTGGRGTEAFF
TRBV5-5,TRBJ2-2,CASSLVFTNTGELFF
TRBV4-1,TRBJ1-4,CATGRIGEKLFF
TRBV18,TRBJ1-2,CASSPLDIPYGYTF
TRBV7-3,TRBJ1-2,CASSPGGNAGHTF
TRBV2,TRBJ2-7,CASSRQGTYEQYF
TRBV27,TRBJ1-5,CASSFGLNQPQHF
TRBV5-1,TRBJ2-1,CASSLVIAGDEQFF
TRBV5-1,TRBJ2-7,CASSLEGQRGSEQYF
TRBV5-1,TRBJ2-3,CASSYRGPSTDTQYF
TRBV6-6,TRBJ2-7,CASSYPGTGNLYEQYF
TRBV5-1,TRBJ1-1,CASSDGTGVNTEAFF
TRBV27,TRBJ1-5,CASSWGQGSQPQHF
TRBV19,TRBJ1-1,CASRRPPGQGALTEAFF
TRBV2,TRBJ1-6,CASSARTGRKSPLHF
TRBV30,TRBJ1-1,CAWSVRGGLNTEAFF
TRBV20-1,TRBJ1-1,CSASINTEAFF
TRBV14,TRBJ1-6,CASSQATTLHF
TRBV25-1,TRBJ2-1,CASSASIRDSYNEQFF
TRBV28,TRBJ1-5,CASRWARVMLSNQPQHF
TRBV5-4,TRBJ1-1,CASSLSGFPEAFF
TRBV7-7,TRBJ2-3,CASSLLVRTSGRYTDTQYF
TRBV28,TRBJ1-1,CASTLRTGGLNTEAFF
TRBV6-5,TRBJ1-2,CASRSPRAGGYTF
TRBV19,TRBJ2-7,CASQVGHREAEQYF
TRBV7-9,TRBJ2-1,CASSLAGRGEQFF
TRBV10-3,TRBJ2-5,CAISPGQGQETQYF
TRBV19,TRBJ2-7,CASSPTSGISYEQYF
TRBV10-3,TRBJ2-7,CAISDSRQGADEQYF
TRBV29-1,TRBJ1-5,CSVEGQGSQPQHF
TRBV5-8,TRBJ1-5,CASSQTGVNQPQHF
TRBV28,TRBJ2-7,CASWSRDRGRPYEQYF
TRBV3-1/TRBV3-2,TRBJ2-1,CASSQARGSYNEQFF
TRBV5-1,TRBJ2-5,CASSPVGQGQETQYF
TRBV7-6,TRBJ2-1,CASSLGGGAGNEQFF
TRBV12-3/TRBV12-4,TRBJ2-2,CASSVIVPGELFF
TRBV6-5,TRBJ1-2,CASSYNVLANYGYTF
TRBV24-1,TRBJ1-2,CAIQGDGGYTF
TRBV13,TRBJ1-6,CASSSGTGRGSPLHF
TRBV2,TRBJ1-1,CASTPGVRANTEAFF
TRBV19,TRBJ2-5,CASGPPGGHQETQYF
TRBV4-1,TRBJ1-1,CASSQVFGRVNTEAFF
TRBV5-6,TRBJ1-1,CASSFPDSTEAFF
TRBV27,TRBJ2-3,CASSRLAGGRPTDTQYF
TRBV5-4,TRBJ2-7,CASFSDGTRGEQYF
TRBV7-9,TRBJ1-2,CASSAGPSYGYTF
TRBV6-1,TRBJ2-7,CASSGGGGSSYEQYF
TRBV2,TRBJ1-1,CASRDRGVAEAFF
TRBV29-1,TRBJ1-2,CSAYLQVQDGYTF
TRBV24-1,TRBJ2-1,CATSDSRRVYNEQFF
TRBV4-1,TRBJ1-1,CASSQALGQGNTEAFF